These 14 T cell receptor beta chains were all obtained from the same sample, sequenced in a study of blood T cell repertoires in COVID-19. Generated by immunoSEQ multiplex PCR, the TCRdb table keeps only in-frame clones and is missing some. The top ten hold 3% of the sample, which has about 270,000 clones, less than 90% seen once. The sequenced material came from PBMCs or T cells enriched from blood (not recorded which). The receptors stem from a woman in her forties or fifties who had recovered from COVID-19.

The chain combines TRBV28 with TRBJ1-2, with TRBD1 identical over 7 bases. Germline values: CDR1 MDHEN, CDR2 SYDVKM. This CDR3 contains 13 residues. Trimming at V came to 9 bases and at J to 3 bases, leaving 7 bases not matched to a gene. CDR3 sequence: CASGTETYYGYTF. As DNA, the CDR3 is TGTGCCAGTGGGACAGAAACTTACTATGGCTACACCTTC.

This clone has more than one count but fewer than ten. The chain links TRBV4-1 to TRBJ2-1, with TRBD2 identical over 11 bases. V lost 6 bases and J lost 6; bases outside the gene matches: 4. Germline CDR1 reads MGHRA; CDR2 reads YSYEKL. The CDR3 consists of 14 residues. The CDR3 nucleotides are TGCGCCAGCAGAACTAGCGGGAGTATCAATGAGCAGTTCTTC. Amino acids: CASRTSGSINEQFF.

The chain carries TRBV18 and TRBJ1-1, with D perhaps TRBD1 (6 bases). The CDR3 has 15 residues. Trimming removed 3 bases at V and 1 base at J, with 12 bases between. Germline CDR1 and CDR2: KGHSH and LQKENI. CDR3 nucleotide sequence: TGTGCCAGCTCACCCAAGGGACAACCGAACACTGAAGCTTTCTTT. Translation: CASSPKGQPNTEAFF.

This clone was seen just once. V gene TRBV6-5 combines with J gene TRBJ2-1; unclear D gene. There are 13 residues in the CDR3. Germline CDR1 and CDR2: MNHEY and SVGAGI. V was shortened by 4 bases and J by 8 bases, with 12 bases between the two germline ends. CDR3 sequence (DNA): TGTGCCAGCAGTTCCCGCCCGGTTGATGAGCAGTTCTTC. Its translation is CASSSRPVDEQFF.

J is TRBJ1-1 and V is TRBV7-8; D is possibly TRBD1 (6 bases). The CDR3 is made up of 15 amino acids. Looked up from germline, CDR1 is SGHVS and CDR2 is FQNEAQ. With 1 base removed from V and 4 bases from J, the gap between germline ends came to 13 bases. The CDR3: CASSLVSQGSTEAFF. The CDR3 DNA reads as TGTGCCAGCAGCTTAGTAAGCCAGGGGAGCACTGAAGCTTTCTTT. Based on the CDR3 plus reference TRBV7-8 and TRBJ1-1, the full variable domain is GAGVSQSPRYKVAKRGQDVALRCDPISGHVSLFWYQQALGQGPEFLTYFQNEAQLDKSGLPSDRFFAERPEGSVSTLKIQRTQQEDSAVYLCASSLVSQGSTEAFFGQGTRLTVV.

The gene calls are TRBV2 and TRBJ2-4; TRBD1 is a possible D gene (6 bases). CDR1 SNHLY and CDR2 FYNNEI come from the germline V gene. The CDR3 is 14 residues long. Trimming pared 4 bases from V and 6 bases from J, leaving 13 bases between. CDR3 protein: CASSGLGAGNIQYF. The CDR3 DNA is TGTGCCAGCAGTGGCCTGGGGGCGGGAAACATTCAGTACTTC.

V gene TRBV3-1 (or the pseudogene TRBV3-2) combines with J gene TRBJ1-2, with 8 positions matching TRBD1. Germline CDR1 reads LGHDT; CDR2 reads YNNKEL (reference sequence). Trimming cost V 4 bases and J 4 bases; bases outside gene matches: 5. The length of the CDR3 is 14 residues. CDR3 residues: CASSPNDRGYGYTF. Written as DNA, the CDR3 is TGTGCCAGCAGCCCAAACGACAGGGGCTATGGCTACACCTTC.

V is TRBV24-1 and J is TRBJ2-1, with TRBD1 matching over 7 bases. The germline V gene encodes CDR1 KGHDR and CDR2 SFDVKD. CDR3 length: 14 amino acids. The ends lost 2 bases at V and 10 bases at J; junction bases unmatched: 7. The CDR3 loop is CATSDSRSRGEQFF. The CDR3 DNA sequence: TGTGCCACCAGTGATTCGAGGTCCAGGGGGGAGCAGTTCTTC.

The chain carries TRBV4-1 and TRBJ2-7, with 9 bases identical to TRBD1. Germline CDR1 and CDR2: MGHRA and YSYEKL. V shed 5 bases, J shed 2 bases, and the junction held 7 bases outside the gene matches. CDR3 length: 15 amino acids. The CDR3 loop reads CASSDRTGVTYEQYF. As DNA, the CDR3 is TGCGCCAGCAGCGACCGGACAGGGGTCACCTACGAGCAGTACTTC.

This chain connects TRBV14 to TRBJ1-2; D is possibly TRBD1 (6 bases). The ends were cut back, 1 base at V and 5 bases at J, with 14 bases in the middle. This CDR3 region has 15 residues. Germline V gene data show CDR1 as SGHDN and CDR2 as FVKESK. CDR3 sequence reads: CASSQGGGPGYGYTF. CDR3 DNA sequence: TGTGCCAGCAGCCAAGGCGGGGGGCCAGGGTATGGCTACACCTTC. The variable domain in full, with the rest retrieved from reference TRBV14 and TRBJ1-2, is EAGVTQFPSHSVIEKGQTVTLRCDPISGHDNLYWYRRVMGKEIKFLLHFVKESKQDESGMPNNRFLAERTGGTYSTLKVQPAELEDSGVYFCASSQGGGPGYGYTFGSGTRLTVV.

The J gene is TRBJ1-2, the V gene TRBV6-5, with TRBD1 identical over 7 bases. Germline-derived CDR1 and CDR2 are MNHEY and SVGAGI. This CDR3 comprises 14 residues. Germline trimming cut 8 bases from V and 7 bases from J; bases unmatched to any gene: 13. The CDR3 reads CASRQGVRVGGYTF. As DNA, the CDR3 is TGTGCCAGCCGACAGGGAGTGAGAGTTGGTGGCTACACCTTC.

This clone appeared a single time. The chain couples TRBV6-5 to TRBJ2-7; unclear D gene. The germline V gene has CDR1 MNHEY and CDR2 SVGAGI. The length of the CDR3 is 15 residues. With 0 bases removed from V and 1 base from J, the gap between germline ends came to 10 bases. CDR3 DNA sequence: TGTGCCAGCAGTTACTCGGAGAGACGATCCTACGAGCAGTACTTC. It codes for CASSYSERRSYEQYF.

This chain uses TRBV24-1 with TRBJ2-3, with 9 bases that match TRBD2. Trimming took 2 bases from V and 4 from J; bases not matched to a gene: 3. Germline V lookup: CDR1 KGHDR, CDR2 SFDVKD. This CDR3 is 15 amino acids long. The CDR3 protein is CATSDWGGGADTQYF. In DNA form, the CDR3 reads TGTGCCACCAGTGATTGGGGCGGGGGGGCAGATACGCAGTATTTT.

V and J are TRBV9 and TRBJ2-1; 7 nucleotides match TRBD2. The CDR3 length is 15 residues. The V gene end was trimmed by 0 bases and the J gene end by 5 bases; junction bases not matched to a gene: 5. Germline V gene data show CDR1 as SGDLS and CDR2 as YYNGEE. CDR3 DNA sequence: TGTGCCAGCAGCGTAGGTACAGGACTAGACAATGAGCAGTTCTTC. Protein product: CASSVGTGLDNEQFF.